Listed below are T cell receptor beta chains from one sample, sequenced in a study of T cell changes during pregnancy in multiple sclerosis. Repertoires were generated with immunoSEQ multiplex PCR, while TCRdb's copy carries only in-frame clones and drops some. The top ten clones hold over 1.5% of a sample with fewer than 140,000 clones, roughly nine tenths of them seen once. This specimen was peripheral blood, taken before pregnancy. The receptor source for this set is a female donor with multiple sclerosis, enrolled in a pregnancy study. The CDR3 runs from the conserved cysteine through the conserved F or W. A D gene is named only where the DNA matches it firmly. Only part of the rows carry a size: once, few, many, or a class if the clone is expanded.

j_call: TRBJ2-7; clone_size: -; v_call: TRBV11-2; d_call: -; cdr3_aa: CASSSPGETYEQYF; cdr3_nt: TGTGCCAGCAGCAGTCCGGGGGAGACCTACGAGCAGTACTTC
j_call: TRBJ1-2; clone_size: -; v_call: TRBV6-6; d_call: -; cdr3_aa: CATCPRDSKAPDYTF; cdr3_nt: TGTGCCACCTGCCCCCGCGACAGTAAGGCCCCCGACTACACCTTC
j_call: TRBJ2-7; clone_size: -; v_call: TRBV28; d_call: TRBD2; cdr3_aa: CASSLGTSAHEQYF; cdr3_nt: TGTGCCAGCAGTTTAGGAACTAGCGCTCACGAGCAGTACTTC
j_call: TRBJ2-4; clone_size: -; v_call: TRBV5-4; d_call: -; cdr3_aa: CASSLGQGQNIQYF; cdr3_nt: TGTGCCAGCAGCTTGGGGCAGGGTCAAAACATTCAGTACTTC
j_call: TRBJ2-5; clone_size: -; v_call: TRBV19; d_call: -; cdr3_aa: CASSLSTQETQYF; cdr3_nt: TGTGCCAGTAGCCTTTCAACACAAGAGACCCAGTACTTC
j_call: TRBJ1-1; clone_size: -; v_call: TRBV5-8; d_call: TRBD1; cdr3_aa: CASSFGTGNTEAFF; cdr3_nt: TGTGCCAGCAGCTTTGGGACAGGGAACACTGAAGCTTTCTTT
j_call: TRBJ1-5; clone_size: -; v_call: TRBV4-1; d_call: TRBD1; cdr3_aa: CASSQGVLGRQGDQPQHF; cdr3_nt: TGCGCCAGCAGCCAAGGAGTTTTGGGAAGACAGGGGGATCAGCCCCAGCATTTT
j_call: TRBJ1-4; clone_size: -; v_call: TRBV6-5; d_call: TRBD1; cdr3_aa: CASSETGQNEKLFF; cdr3_nt: TGTGCCAGCAGTGAGACAGGGCAAAATGAAAAACTGTTTTTT
j_call: TRBJ2-7; clone_size: -; v_call: TRBV9; d_call: -; cdr3_aa: CASSLTGRNSEQYF; cdr3_nt: TGTGCCAGCAGCCTGACAGGGAGGAATAGCGAGCAGTACTTC
j_call: TRBJ2-3; clone_size: -; v_call: TRBV7-3; d_call: TRBD2; cdr3_aa: CASSPRRTSGGLKDTQYF; cdr3_nt: TGTGCCAGCAGCCCCCGTAGAACTAGCGGGGGGCTGAAAGATACGCAGTATTTT
j_call: TRBJ2-7; clone_size: once; v_call: TRBV28; d_call: TRBD1; cdr3_aa: CASSPTGQTYEQYF; cdr3_nt: TGTGCCAGCAGTCCGACAGGGCAAACCTACGAGCAGTACTTC
j_call: TRBJ2-7; clone_size: -; v_call: TRBV10-3; d_call: -; cdr3_aa: CAAQESYEQYF; cdr3_nt: TGTGCCGCGCAGGAATCCTACGAGCAGTACTTC
j_call: TRBJ2-7; clone_size: -; v_call: TRBV11-3; d_call: -; cdr3_aa: CASSPIGNIGSGEQYF; cdr3_nt: TGTGCCAGCAGCCCTATAGGGAACATAGGGAGTGGCGAGCAGTACTTC
j_call: TRBJ2-1; clone_size: once; v_call: TRBV6-5; d_call: TRBD2; cdr3_aa: CASSSLAGATHNEQFF; cdr3_nt: TGTGCCAGCAGTTCCCTAGCGGGGGCCACACACAATGAGCAGTTCTTC
j_call: TRBJ2-5; clone_size: -; v_call: TRBV2; d_call: TRBD2; cdr3_aa: CASTTGLAGGETQYF; cdr3_nt: TGTGCCAGCACCACAGGACTAGCGGGAGGGGAGACCCAGTACTTC
j_call: TRBJ1-1; clone_size: -; v_call: TRBV30; d_call: TRBD1; cdr3_aa: CAWMLQGADTEAFF; cdr3_nt: TGTGCCTGGATGCTACAGGGGGCGGACACTGAAGCTTTCTTT
j_call: TRBJ1-1; clone_size: few; v_call: TRBV10-3; d_call: TRBD1; cdr3_aa: CATRQGPNTEAFF; cdr3_nt: TGTGCCACCAGACAGGGACCGAACACTGAAGCTTTCTTT
j_call: TRBJ2-1; clone_size: -; v_call: TRBV6-1; d_call: -; cdr3_aa: CASSISGSSYNEQFF; cdr3_nt: TGTGCCAGCAGTATTAGCGGAAGCTCCTACAATGAGCAGTTCTTC
j_call: TRBJ1-2; clone_size: -; v_call: TRBV28; d_call: TRBD1; cdr3_aa: CASSRAGQGAYGYTF; cdr3_nt: TGTGCCAGCAGTCGAGCGGGACAGGGGGCCTATGGCTACACCTTC
j_call: TRBJ2-5; clone_size: -; v_call: TRBV6-5; d_call: TRBD2; cdr3_aa: CASRAPGLATTQYF; cdr3_nt: TGTGCCAGCAGGGCCCCGGGACTAGCGACGACCCAGTACTTC
j_call: TRBJ2-2; clone_size: -; v_call: TRBV5-4; d_call: -; cdr3_aa: CASSFSAGELFF; cdr3_nt: TGTGCCAGCAGCTTTTCCGCCGGGGAGCTGTTTTTT
j_call: TRBJ1-1; clone_size: few; v_call: TRBV5-1; d_call: -; cdr3_aa: CASSWGENTEAFF; cdr3_nt: TGCGCCAGCAGCTGGGGGGAGAACACTGAAGCTTTCTTT
j_call: TRBJ2-2; clone_size: -; v_call: TRBV27; d_call: -; cdr3_aa: CASTGAGTGELFF; cdr3_nt: TGTGCCAGCACTGGGGCGGGGACCGGGGAGCTGTTTTTT
j_call: TRBJ1-1; clone_size: -; v_call: TRBV11-2; d_call: -; cdr3_aa: CASSSQGWGTEAFF; cdr3_nt: TGTGCCAGCAGCTCACAGGGATGGGGCACTGAAGCTTTCTTT
j_call: TRBJ2-5; clone_size: -; v_call: TRBV7-6; d_call: TRBD1; cdr3_aa: CASSLGTGSPQETQYF; cdr3_nt: TGTGCCAGCAGCTTAGGGACAGGGTCCCCACAAGAGACCCAGTACTTC
j_call: TRBJ1-4; clone_size: -; v_call: TRBV6-5; d_call: -; cdr3_aa: CASRLSIEGEKLFF; cdr3_nt: TGTGCCAGCAGGTTATCAATCGAGGGTGAAAAACTGTTTTTT
j_call: TRBJ2-7; clone_size: -; v_call: TRBV5-6; d_call: TRBD2; cdr3_aa: CASSGGGVKSYEQYF; cdr3_nt: TGTGCCAGCAGCGGGGGAGGGGTCAAATCCTACGAGCAGTACTTC
j_call: TRBJ1-6; clone_size: -; v_call: TRBV30; d_call: TRBD1; cdr3_aa: CAWSVDRVNSPLHF; cdr3_nt: TGTGCCTGGAGTGTGGACAGGGTGAACTCACCCCTCCACTTT
j_call: TRBJ1-1; clone_size: -; v_call: TRBV19; d_call: -; cdr3_aa: CASTRHGNTEAFF; cdr3_nt: TGTGCCAGTACCCGACACGGGAACACTGAAGCTTTCTTT
j_call: TRBJ1-2; clone_size: -; v_call: TRBV5-6; d_call: -; cdr3_aa: CASSFDMTEISNYGYTF; cdr3_nt: TGTGCCAGCAGCTTCGATATGACAGAAATTTCTAACTATGGCTACACCTTC
j_call: TRBJ1-2; clone_size: once; v_call: TRBV10-3; d_call: TRBD1; cdr3_aa: CAISGTEYGYTF; cdr3_nt: TGTGCCATCAGCGGGACAGAGTATGGCTACACCTTC
j_call: TRBJ2-4; clone_size: -; v_call: TRBV5-1; d_call: -; cdr3_aa: CASSPRVEKNIQYF; cdr3_nt: TGCGCCAGCAGTCCCAGGGTCGAAAAAAACATTCAGTACTTC
j_call: TRBJ2-1; clone_size: -; v_call: TRBV4-1; d_call: TRBD1; cdr3_aa: CASSLQGANEQFF; cdr3_nt: TGCGCCAGCAGCCTACAGGGGGCCAATGAGCAGTTCTTC
j_call: TRBJ1-1; clone_size: -; v_call: TRBV7-9; d_call: -; cdr3_aa: CASSLALTSEAFF; cdr3_nt: TGTGCCAGCAGCTTAGCGTTAACATCTGAAGCTTTCTTT
j_call: TRBJ1-4; clone_size: -; v_call: TRBV5-4; d_call: TRBD1; cdr3_aa: CASSLTGGEKLFF; cdr3_nt: TGTGCCAGCAGCTTGACAGGGGGGGAAAAACTGTTTTTT